One and the same sample provided the 26 T cell receptor beta chains below, sequenced in a study of cytomegalovirus exposure and HLA in healthy donors. The PCR made use of 60 Vbeta and 13 Jbeta primers. The method was immunoSEQ multiplex PCR; TCRdb's version includes in-frame clones alone and lacks a portion of them. The sample has 200,000 or so clones; approximately 78% are singletons. The specimen was PBMCs. These receptors were obtained from a woman aged 35 to 49 in good health and CMV-seronegative.

The CDR3 here is CASSSPSGGSYNEQFF. DNA of the CDR3: TGTGCCAGCTCAAGTCCTAGCGGGGGCTCCTACAATGAGCAGTTCTTC. The chain joins TRBV18 to TRBJ2-1, with 10 bases matching TRBD2. V was clipped by 5 bases and J by 0 bases; unmatched bases: 4. The CDR3 extends over 16 amino acids. Germline lookup yields CDR1 KGHSH and CDR2 LQKENI.

V usage is TRBV4-2 and J usage is TRBJ1-2; D remains ambiguous. The V end was cut by 4 bases, the J end by 0 bases, with 15 bases between. The CDR3 is 16 amino acids. CDR1 and CDR2 from the germline V gene are LGHNA and YNFKEQ. The CDR3 reads CASSRERRGANYGYTF. CDR3 DNA sequence: TGTGCCAGCAGCCGAGAGAGGCGGGGAGCTAACTATGGCTACACCTTC.

This clone was seen a single time. The chain is built from TRBV6-5 and TRBJ1-1; weak D call: TRBD1 (5 bases). Per germline, CDR1 MNHEY and CDR2 SVGAGI. This CDR3 spans 13 amino acids. V lost 8 bases and J lost 4, with 14 bases in between. CDR3 nucleotide sequence: TGTGCCAGCCTCCTTAGCGGGGGCACTGAAGCTTTCTTT. Amino acids: CASLLSGGTEAFF.

The chain has TRBV28 and TRBJ2-1; 8 bases are a match to TRBD2. The germline CDR1 and CDR2 sequences are MDHEN and SYDVKM. CDR3 length: 15 residues. V lost 6 bases and J lost 4; bases outside the gene matches: 8. The CDR3 protein is CASSSGGGLYNEQFF. CDR3 nucleotide sequence: TGTGCCAGCAGCTCGGGAGGGGGGCTTTACAATGAGCAGTTCTTC.

This chain connects TRBV5-1 to TRBJ1-2; 7 positions agree with TRBD1. This CDR3 contains 14 residues. Germline CDR1 and CDR2: SGHRS and YFSETQ. The trim removed 5 bases at V and 7 bases at J, leaving 11 bases unmatched. The CDR3 DNA reads as TGCGCCAGCAGAGGAAATGAGGGGGCTGGTGGCTACACCTTC. This translates into CASRGNEGAGGYTF. Supplemented by reference TRBV5-1 and TRBJ1-2, the full variable domain reads KAGVTQTPRYLIKTRGQQVTLSCSPISGHRSVSWYQQTPGQGLQFLFEYFSETQRNKGNFPGRFSGRQFSNSRSEMNVSTLELGDSALYLCASRGNEGAGGYTFGSGTRLTVV.

This clone was seen more than once but under ten times. V gene TRBV7-3 combines with J gene TRBJ1-2; TRBD1 matches 8 bases. The CDR3 consists of 15 residues. Germline CDR1 is SGHTA and CDR2 is FQGTGA. V lost 4 bases to trimming and J lost 6 bases; unmatched junction nucleotides: 10. Written as DNA, the CDR3 is TGTGCCAGCAGCTCCCAGGGGGCCCGGGAAGATGGCTACACCTTC. Protein: CASSSQGAREDGYTF.

The chain combines TRBV7-6 with TRBJ2-1; D not certain. This CDR3 is built from 13 residues. In germline, CDR1 is SGHVS, CDR2 FNYEAQ. The ends were cut back, 1 base at V and 7 bases at J, with 8 bases in the middle. The CDR3 nucleotides are TGTGCCAGCAGCTTAGGGCCTCTTAATGAGCAGTTCTTC. It yields the protein CASSLGPLNEQFF.

V gene TRBV5-1 combines with J gene TRBJ1-1; TRBD1 might be the D (5 bases). Germline V gene lookup returns CDR1 SGHRS and CDR2 YFSETQ. This CDR3 has 17 amino acids. With 2 bases removed from V and 3 bases from J, the gap between germline ends came to 20 bases. The CDR3 DNA is TGCGCCAGCAGCTTTGTTGGAGGGGAAGGGAGTGACACTGAAGCTTTCTTT. Translated: CASSFVGGEGSDTEAFF.

The chain is built from TRBV6-5 and TRBJ1-1; 7 bases align to TRBD1. Trimming at V came to 5 bases and at J to 4 bases, leaving 1 base not matched to a gene. CDR1 and CDR2 (germline): MNHEY, SVGAGI. The CDR3 contains 12 residues. The CDR3: CASSHRGTEAFF. In nucleotides, the CDR3 is TGTGCCAGCAGTCACAGGGGCACTGAAGCTTTCTTT.

This chain joins TRBV18 and TRBJ1-5, with D possibly TRBD1 on 5 matching bases. Germline CDR1 is KGHSH and CDR2 is LQKENI. The CDR3 runs to 13 residues. V dropped 0 bases and J dropped 7 bases, with 7 bases sitting between them. CDR3 residues: CASSPPRGQPQHF. The CDR3, as DNA: TGTGCCAGCTCACCACCCCGGGGGCAGCCCCAGCATTTT.

The chain employs TRBV30 and TRBJ2-7, with TRBD2 matching 7 bases. Per the germline V gene, CDR1 is GTSNPN and CDR2 is SVGIG (reference sequence). CDR3 length: 16 residues. J was trimmed by 2 bases and V by 1 base; bases with no gene match: 11. CDR3 sequence reads: CAWSGGSRGLTYEQYF. Written as DNA, the CDR3 is TGTGCCTGGAGTGGTGGGTCACGGGGACTAACCTACGAGCAGTACTTC.

The V gene is TRBV5-4, the J gene TRBJ2-7, with TRBD2 as a possible D gene (6 bases). V lost 1 base and J lost 4, with 9 bases in between. The CDR3 is made up of 13 amino acids. Germline-derived CDR1 and CDR2 are SGHNT and YYREEE (reference sequence). The chain's CDR3 is CASSLQGLYEQYF. The CDR3 nucleotides read TGTGCCAGCAGCTTGCAGGGACTTTACGAGCAGTACTTC. Full variable domain (missing parts from reference TRBV5-4 and TRBJ2-7): ETGVTQSPTHLIKTRGQQVTLRCSSQSGHNTVSWYQQALGQGPQFIFQYYREEENGRGNFPPRFSGLQFPNYSSELNVNALELDDSALYLCASSLQGLYEQYFGPGTRLTVT.

This clone was recorded a few times. The chain is built from TRBV10-3 and TRBJ2-7; 11 nucleotides align to TRBD2. The CDR3 extends over 16 amino acids. V was clipped by 3 bases and J by 0 bases; unmatched bases: 4. CDR1 is ENHRY, CDR2 SYGVKD, per germline. DNA of the CDR3: TGTGCCATCAGTGATTACACTAGCGGGAGCTCCTACGAGCAGTACTTC. It yields the protein CAISDYTSGSSYEQYF.

The V gene is TRBV19, the J gene TRBJ2-2, with TRBD2 as a possible D gene (5 bases). The ends were cut back, 8 bases at V and 1 base at J, with 11 bases in the middle. CDR1 and CDR2 from the germline V gene are LNHDA and SQIVND (reference sequence). The CDR3 extends over 14 amino acids. The CDR3 spells CASRDSRNTGELFF. CDR3 sequence (DNA): TGTGCCAGTCGGGATTCGCGGAACACCGGGGAGCTGTTTTTT.

The V call is TRBV15, the J call TRBJ2-7; D perhaps matches TRBD1 (6 bases). Germline loops: CDR1 LNHNV, CDR2 YYDKDF (reference sequence). The CDR3 totals 18 residues. The V gene lost 4 bases and the J gene lost 3 bases, with 25 bases spanning the gap. In DNA, the CDR3 is TGTGCCACCAGCATACAGGGAGATACTATTACTCGGATCTACGAGCAGTACTTC. Its translation: CATSIQGDTITRIYEQYF. Full variable domain (rest looked up from reference TRBV15 and TRBJ2-7): DAMVIQNPRYQVTQFGKPVTLSCSQTLNHNVMYWYQQKSSQAPKLLFHYYDKDFNNEADTPDNFQSRRPNTSFCFLDIRSPGLGDTAMYLCATSIQGDTITRIYEQYFGPGTRLTVT.

V gene TRBV19 combines with J gene TRBJ1-1, with 9 bases lining up with TRBD1. CDR3 length: 16 amino acids. CDR1 and CDR2 from the germline V gene are LNHDA and SQIVND (reference sequence). V lost 2 bases and J lost 5; bases outside the gene matches: 9. CDR3 in amino acids: CASSIMLGQGGTEAFF. The CDR3 DNA sequence: TGTGCCAGTAGTATAATGTTGGGACAGGGTGGGACTGAAGCTTTCTTT.

This clone was seen more than once but under ten times. This chain connects TRBV25-1 to TRBJ1-1; tentative D call: TRBD1 (5 bases). Germline CDR1 MGHDK, CDR2 SYGVNS. V was pared by 2 bases and J by 11 bases, with 15 bases between. This CDR3 is built from 13 residues. The CDR3 DNA sequence: TGTGCCAGCAGTGAAGGCCCCAGGGCAAATGCTTTCTTT. Its protein product is CASSEGPRANAFF.

The rearrangement uses TRBV7-6 and TRBJ1-1; TRBD1 aligns across 11 bases. Germline values: CDR1 SGHVS, CDR2 FNYEAQ. The CDR3 sequence is 14 residues long. J lost 3 bases, V lost 4 bases, and 1 base had no gene match. In DNA form, the CDR3 reads TGTGCCAGCAGCTCGGGACAGGGGGACACTGAAGCTTTCTTT. Encoded protein: CASSSGQGDTEAFF.

This clone is a singleton in its sample. The chain carries TRBV5-4 and TRBJ2-3; possibly TRBD2 for D (5 bases). This CDR3 region has 17 residues. Germline values: CDR1 SGHNT, CDR2 YYREEE (reference sequence). V was clipped by 1 base and J by 1 base, with 16 bases between them. CDR3 sequence (DNA): TGTGCCAGCAGCTTGAATGGCGGGCGCGCTGGCACAGATACGCAGTATTTT. Its translation: CASSLNGGRAGTDTQYF.

The rearrangement links TRBV23-1 to TRBJ1-6; D uncertain. TRBV23-1 is placed among ORFs of uncertain function. The CDR3 is made up of 16 amino acids. Deletions cut 0 bases from V and 10 bases from J, with 16 bases between. CDR3 sequence (DNA): TGCGCCAGCAGTCAATCGTGGCTCCCGAAATCATCACCCCTCCACTTT. Encoded protein: CASSQSWLPKSSPLHF.

This sequence joins TRBV11-2 and TRBJ1-1, with D hard to call. Germline CDR1 reads SGHAT; CDR2 reads FQNNGV. V lost 5 bases, J lost 0 bases, and 10 bases lay in between. The CDR3 has 14 residues. CDR3 protein: CASSVRLLNTEAFF. Here the CDR3 DNA reads TGTGCCAGCAGCGTCCGGTTACTGAACACTGAAGCTTTCTTT.

This sequence joins TRBV7-9 and TRBJ2-7; tentatively, D is TRBD1 (6 bases). Trimming removed 6 bases from V and 0 bases from J, with 12 bases in between. The length of the CDR3 is 14 residues. CDR1 is SEHNR and CDR2 is FQNEAQ in the germline V gene (reference sequence). As DNA, the CDR3 is TGTGCCAGCAGATCCGGGACAAACTCCTACGAGCAGTACTTC. It codes for CASRSGTNSYEQYF.

As DNA, the CDR3 is TGTGCCAGCAGTTTATGGACAGGGTCCAACACTGAAGCTTTCTTT. Its protein product is CASSLWTGSNTEAFF. The V gene is TRBV27, the J gene TRBJ1-1, with 8 bases lining up with TRBD1. CDR3 length equals 15 residues. V lost 1 base, J lost 2 bases, and 3 bases stayed unmatched. The germline gives CDR1 MNHEY, CDR2 SMNVEV (reference sequence).

The chain joins TRBV18 to TRBJ1-2, with 7 bases aligning to TRBD1. CDR1 KGHSH and CDR2 LQKENI come from the germline V gene. The CDR3 consists of 13 residues. The J segment lost 7 bases and the V segment lost 5 bases, leaving 7 bases of the junction unmatched. For the CDR3, the DNA is TGTGCCAGCTCAACCCAGGGGGTAGGTGGCTACACCTTC. This gives the protein CASSTQGVGGYTF.

The chain uses TRBV30 and TRBJ1-4; D not certain. Trimming shortened V by 2 bases and J by 0 bases, and 7 bases separated the two germline ends. Germline lookup yields CDR1 GTSNPN and CDR2 SVGIG (reference sequence). The CDR3 is 14 residues long. The CDR3 reads CAWSRSATNEKLFF. In DNA form, the CDR3 reads TGTGCCTGGAGTCGGTCTGCAACTAATGAAAAACTGTTTTTT.

The chain combines TRBV6-1 with TRBJ2-6; 7 nucleotides align to TRBD2. Looked up from germline, CDR1 is MNHNS and CDR2 is SASEGT. With 2 bases clipped from V and 0 bases from J, the junction kept 10 bases outside the gene matches. The CDR3 has 19 residues. The CDR3 is CASSEFRTSVDSGANVLTF. The CDR3 DNA reads TGTGCCAGCAGTGAATTTCGAACTAGCGTGGACTCTGGGGCCAACGTCCTGACTTTC.